This entry concerns a single T cell receptor (beta chain). No antigen is known for it. With 60 Vbeta and 13 Jbeta primers, the PCR was carried out. The method was immunoSEQ multiplex PCR; TCRdb's version includes in-frame clones alone and lacks a portion of them. The table shows 120,000 to 150,000 clones, with around 76% occurring only once. The data belong to a study of cytomegalovirus exposure and HLA in healthy donors. CDR3 length: 15 amino acids. V lost 1 base to trimming and J lost 8 bases; unmatched junction nucleotides: 6. Germline loops: CDR1 SEHNR, CDR2 FQNEAQ (reference sequence). Study-wide findings and caveats: A prior analysis recorded that most TCR beta V segments were productive about 90% or about 30% of the time. Relative to the approximately 700-donor mean, N-insertions were reportedly fewer in an Asian-associated ancestry cluster in a later analysis. HLA allele associations emerged for roughly 17,000 TCR beta sequences in a later analysis, at 0.05 false discovery rate. A classifier reportedly called cytomegalovirus status with high sensitivity and specificity.

V gene TRBV7-9 combines with J gene TRBJ1-4; 8 bases are a match to TRBD1. Sequencing used PBMCs. This sequence was found in a man aged 18 to 30 in good health and CMV-seronegative. The chain's CDR3 is CASSLGQGIVEKLFF. As DNA, the CDR3 is TGTGCCAGCAGCTTAGGACAGGGGATAGTGGAAAAACTGTTTTTT.